This record looks at one T cell receptor beta chain sequence and its context. The data belong to a study of Graves' ophthalmopathy and Graves' hyperthyroidism. RNA transcripts served as template for amplifying TCR beta CDR3 sequences. After a first-round RT-PCR with HTBI primers, a second-round multiplex PCR was run. In TCRdb, the multiplex PCR reads were re-called with MiXCR into one record per CDR3 protein. This repertoire shows 650,000 to 900,000 distinct CDR3 sequences, approximately 40% found once; its top ten account for 44%. The CDR3 loop spans 12 amino acids. Trimming stripped 10 bases from V and 11 bases from J, with 19 bases between. Germline assignment: CDR1 SGDLS and CDR2 YYNGEE.

This sequence was found in an adult man with Graves' ophthalmopathy. The sequencing input was peripheral blood. This sequence joins TRBV9 and TRBJ1-5, with D possibly matching TRBD1 (5 bases). The chain's CDR3 is CAAGTVRGAQHF. The CDR3, as DNA: TGTGCCGCGGGGACCGTTCGGGGGGCCCAGCATTTT.